A selection of T cell receptor beta chains follows, all from one sample in a study of post-analysis software for immune sequencing data. MiXCR was run by TCRdb on the PCR reads, yielding one entry per CDR3 protein. The sample has hundreds of thousands of distinct CDR3 sequences, 39% seen once. The sequencing sample was made of blood. The receptors originated from a girl aged 2-9 years with multiple sclerosis. The CDR3 runs from the conserved cysteine through the conserved F or W. D genes are given only for firm matches. The size field is filled for only some rows; it gives once, few, many or a size class.

clone_size	v_call	j_call	d_call	cdr3_nt	cdr3_aa
-	TRBV6-2/TRBV6-3	TRBJ2-5	TRBD2	TGTGCCAGCAGTTACTCGCGGGGGAACCAAGAGACCCAGTACTTC	CASSYSRGNQETQYF
few	TRBV10-3	TRBJ1-6	TRBD1	TGTGCCAAGACAGGGCTTGAGTCCTATAATTCACCCCTCCACTTT	CAKTGLESYNSPLHF
-	TRBV13	TRBJ1-2	-	TGTGCCAGCAGCTTAGGACCATATACAGGGAAAGGCTACACCTTC	CASSLGPYTGKGYTF
-	TRBV28	TRBJ2-7	-	TGTGCCAGCAGTTTATCGCGACCTATCTACGAGCAGTACTTC	CASSLSRPIYEQYF
-	TRBV5-6	TRBJ2-5	TRBD1	TGTGCCAGCAGCTTGGGGCCGGGACAGGTCACGAGGGAGCAGTACTTC	CASSLGPGQVTREQYF
few	TRBV7-6	TRBJ1-4	-	TGTGCCAGCAGCTTAGTTTCGGGGAGGGCTAATGAAAAACTGTTTTTT	CASSLVSGRANEKLFF
few	TRBV6-5	TRBJ1-2	TRBD1	TGTGCCAGCAGGGGACAGGGTAGACGTGGCTACACCTTC	CASRGQGRRGYTF
few	TRBV7-6	TRBJ1-2	-	TGTGCCAGCAGTCCTTCGGTCGACTATGGCTACACCTTC	CASSPSVDYGYTF
-	TRBV20-1	TRBJ1-5	-	TGCAGTGCTCGACAGGATTCCAGCAATCAGCCCCAGCATTTT	CSARQDSSNQPQHF
few	TRBV7-3	TRBJ2-6	TRBD2	TGTGCCAGCAGCAAACTAGCGGGAGCCTCTGGGGCCAACGTCCTGACTTTC	CASSKLAGASGANVLTF
-	TRBV20-1	TRBJ1-4	-	TGCAGTGCTAGAGATCACGACAGGTTGGGGCATGAAAAACTGTTTTTT	CSARDHDRLGHEKLFF
-	TRBV12-3/TRBV12-4	TRBJ1-2	-	TGTGCCAGCAGTAACATCGGGGATGGCTACACCTTC	CASSNIGDGYTF
-	TRBV5-1	TRBJ2-7	TRBD1	TGCGCCAGCAGACCATTACAGGGGCGACTGAACTACGAGCAGTACTTC	CASRPLQGRLNYEQYF
once	TRBV29-1	TRBJ2-1	TRBD2	TGCAGCGTTGAGGGCCTAGCGGAGTCCTACAATGAGCAGTTCTTC	CSVEGLAESYNEQFF